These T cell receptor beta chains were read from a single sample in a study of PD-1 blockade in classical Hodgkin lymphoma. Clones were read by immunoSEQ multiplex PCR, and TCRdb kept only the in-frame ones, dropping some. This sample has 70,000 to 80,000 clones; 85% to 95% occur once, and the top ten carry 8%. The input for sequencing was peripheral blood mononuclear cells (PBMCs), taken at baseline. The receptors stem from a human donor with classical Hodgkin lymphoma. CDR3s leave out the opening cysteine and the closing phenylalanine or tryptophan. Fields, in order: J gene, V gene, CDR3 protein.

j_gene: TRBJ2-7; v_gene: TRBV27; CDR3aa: ASSYTGGSFYEQY
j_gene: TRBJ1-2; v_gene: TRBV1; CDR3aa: TSSQLDRGTGNYGYT
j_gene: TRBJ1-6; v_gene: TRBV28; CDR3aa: ASRSDRGHSPLH
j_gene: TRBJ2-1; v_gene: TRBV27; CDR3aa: ASSLGSYNEQF
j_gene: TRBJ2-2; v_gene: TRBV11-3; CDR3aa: ASSLETGGSGELF
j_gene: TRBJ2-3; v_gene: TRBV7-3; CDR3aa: ASSSHGTATDTQY
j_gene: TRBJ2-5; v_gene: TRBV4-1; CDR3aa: ASSPTRGRSETQY
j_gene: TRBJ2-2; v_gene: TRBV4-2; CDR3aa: ASSQELGYTGELF
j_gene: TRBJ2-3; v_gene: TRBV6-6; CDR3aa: ASSYAAGGSTDTQY
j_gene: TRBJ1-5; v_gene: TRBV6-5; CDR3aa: ASRGPDQPQH
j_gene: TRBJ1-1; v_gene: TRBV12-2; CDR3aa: ASRPDRPVEKGYTEAF
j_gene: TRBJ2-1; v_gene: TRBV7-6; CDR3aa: ASSLGGNYNEQF
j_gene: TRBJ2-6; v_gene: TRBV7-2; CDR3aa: ASSYYNSGANVLT